This T cell receptor beta chain emerged from a study of shared T cell receptors in the human thymus. Remarks on this clone: In the same sample, other DNA sequences code for this CDR3.

Data came from immunoSEQ multiplex PCR; TCRdb stores just in-frame clones and leaves some out. The data contain about 500,000 clones, 78% of them singletons. The sample was also linked to a second study, of human thymus T cells. From that paper: Resections from corrective heart surgery supplied the thymus tissue. The authors found apparently biased V and J gene usage in thymic and blood repertoires. Unrelated people showed highly overlapping thymic repertoires, related research reported.

This receptor was taken from a boy under three years old with a congenital heart defect. Sequences were obtained from thymocytes.

CDR3 coding DNA: TGTGCCAGCAGCCCTACCGGGACTAGCGGCTACGAGCAGTACTTC. This translates into CASSPTGTSGYEQYF. The chain combines TRBV7-2 with TRBJ2-7, with 11 bases lining up with TRBD2. CDR3 length: 15 amino acids. V trimming: 5 bases; J trimming: 3 bases; junction bases outside the gene matches: 6. Germline V CDR1 and CDR2: SGHTA, FQGNSA.